Listed below are T cell receptor beta chains from one sample, sequenced in a study of response to subunit inactivated influenza vaccine. MiXCR, run by TCRdb on the RT-PCR reads, gives a single entry per CDR3 protein. The data contain under 200,000 distinct CDR3 sequences, roughly 12% of them singletons. These same records also appear under a second study, on T cells expressing NK-cell markers.

The specimen was CD8+ T cells sorted from PBMCs, collected about 12 days after vaccination. These receptor sequences come from a middle-aged man who received an inactivated influenza vaccine. The CDR3 runs from the conserved cysteine through the conserved F or W. A D gene is named only where the DNA matches it firmly. Where a row states a size, it is once, few, many or the class of an expanded clone; other rows omit it.

V gene: TRBV28
clone size: .
D gene: TRBD2
J gene: TRBJ2-3
CDR3 DNA: TGTGCCAGCAGTTTCGGCGGGGGGGGCGGCGGGAGAGGGTCAGATACGCAGTATTTT
CDR3 protein: CASSFGGGGGGRGSDTQYF

V gene: TRBV7-3
clone size: few
D gene: TRBD1
J gene: TRBJ2-7
CDR3 DNA: TGTGCCAGCAGCTTAAAGTCTACGACAGGGAGACAAAAGACCTACGAGCAGTACTTC
CDR3 protein: CASSLKSTTGRQKTYEQYF

V gene: TRBV4-3
clone size: many
D gene: TRBD2
J gene: TRBJ2-1
CDR3 DNA: TGCGCCAGCAGCCAAGCCGGGACTACCTACAATGAGCAGTTCTTC
CDR3 protein: CASSQAGTTYNEQFF

V gene: TRBV13
clone size: few
D gene: .
J gene: TRBJ2-1
CDR3 DNA: TGTGCCAGCAGCAATCCAGTCAATGAGCAGTTCTTC
CDR3 protein: CASSNPVNEQFF

V gene: TRBV10-3
clone size: .
D gene: TRBD1
J gene: TRBJ1-5
CDR3 DNA: TGTGCCATCAGTGAGTCGGTACAGGGGGGCAATCAGCCCCAGCATTTT
CDR3 protein: CAISESVQGGNQPQHF

V gene: TRBV5-1
clone size: few
D gene: TRBD2
J gene: TRBJ2-3
CDR3 DNA: TGCGCCAGCAGCCCGATCCACAGACTAGCCCTCACAGATACGCAGTATTTT
CDR3 protein: CASSPIHRLALTDTQYF

V gene: TRBV6-4
clone size: few
D gene: .
J gene: TRBJ2-3
CDR3 DNA: TGTGCCAGCAGTGGAGAGGGGGGGGCAGATACGCAGTATTTT
CDR3 protein: CASSGEGGADTQYF

V gene: TRBV5-1
clone size: few
D gene: .
J gene: TRBJ2-1
CDR3 DNA: TGCGCCAGCAGCTTGTACGGGGGCAGCTCCTACAATGAGCAGTTCTTC
CDR3 protein: CASSLYGGSSYNEQFF

V gene: TRBV3-1
clone size: few
D gene: .
J gene: TRBJ2-7
CDR3 DNA: TGTGCCAGCAGTGGCGTCTACGAGCAGTACTTC
CDR3 protein: CASSGVYEQYF

V gene: TRBV4-1
clone size: few
D gene: TRBD2
J gene: TRBJ2-1
CDR3 DNA: TGCGCCAGCAGCCAAGTCGGACTAGCGGGGGGGATCTACAATGAGCAGTTCTTC
CDR3 protein: CASSQVGLAGGIYNEQFF

V gene: TRBV5-6
clone size: .
D gene: .
J gene: TRBJ2-1
CDR3 DNA: TGTGCCAGCAGCTCAAGGGGAGGCCCCTCCTACAATGAGCAGTTCTTC
CDR3 protein: CASSSRGGPSYNEQFF

V gene: TRBV12-3/TRBV12-4
clone size: .
D gene: TRBD2
J gene: TRBJ2-2
CDR3 DNA: TGTGCCCGCTGTTTAGGGACTAGCGGGGCGTCAAACACCGGGGAGCTGTTTTTT
CDR3 protein: CARCLGTSGASNTGELFF

V gene: TRBV6-2/TRBV6-3
clone size: many
D gene: .
J gene: TRBJ2-7
CDR3 DNA: TGTGCCAGCAGTTATTTGGTTTCCTACGAGCAGTACTTC
CDR3 protein: CASSYLVSYEQYF

V gene: TRBV7-9
clone size: few
D gene: TRBD1
J gene: TRBJ2-5
CDR3 DNA: TGTGCCAGCAGCTTATTAACGGGACAGGGATACGAGACCCAGTACTTC
CDR3 protein: CASSLLTGQGYETQYF

V gene: TRBV10-3
clone size: .
D gene: .
J gene: TRBJ2-5
CDR3 DNA: TGTGCCATCAGTGATCCTGAATACCAAGAGACCCAGTACTTC
CDR3 protein: CAISDPEYQETQYF

V gene: TRBV6-1
clone size: few
D gene: TRBD2
J gene: TRBJ2-3
CDR3 DNA: TGTGCCAGCAGTGGGCTAGCGGGGGGGCTCTCCGACGCAGATACGCAGTATTTT
CDR3 protein: CASSGLAGGLSDADTQYF

V gene: TRBV9
clone size: .
D gene: .
J gene: TRBJ2-1
CDR3 DNA: TGTGCCAGCAGTACTAACGGGGCCGCGAATGAGCAGTTCTTC
CDR3 protein: CASSTNGAANEQFF